This T cell receptor (beta chain) was identified in a study of T cell repertoires in cytomegalovirus infection. This clonotype appeared many times. TCRdb itself ran the reads through MiXCR, one entry per CDR3 protein. Among about 330,000 distinct CDR3 sequences listed, 9.5% were seen once. The germline CDR1 and CDR2 sequences are MDHEN and SYDVKM. The CDR3 loop spans 13 amino acids. Trimming cost V 2 bases and J 6 bases, with 8 bases left between them. The chain recombines TRBV28 with TRBJ2-1, with no clear D. The source of this sequence is a human donor in good health (CMV status not recorded). Some clones in this sample may be carry-over from other donors' samples. Sequenced material: PBMCs. CDR3 bases: TGTGCCAGCAGTTTAGCCGGGCCCAATGAGCAGTTCTTC. This translates into CASSLAGPNEQFF.